The clone carrying this T cell receptor beta chain was detected many times. The antigen remains undetermined. A second PCR, run for about 7 to 11 cycles, used a sample-barcoded 5' primer plus a J-beta primer mix. A 12-random-nucleotide template-switch adaptor tagged each cDNA molecule. TCRdb redid the calling of the 5' RACE reads with MiXCR, one entry per CDR3 protein. The profile covers approximately 810,000 distinct CDR3 sequences, with about 28% appearing a single time and roughly a sixth taken by the ten largest. These data are taken from a study of blood T cells in healthy people across ages. Study-level findings and limits: Diversity estimates from one million T cells were considered underestimates. Naive CD4+ cell counts and diversity both ran higher in long-lived than in aged donors.

The CDR3 loop spans 13 amino acids. After removal of 5 bases from V and 10 bases from J, the junction contained 7 bases not matched to a gene. CDR1 DFQATT and CDR2 SNEGSKA come from the germline V gene (reference sequence). The chain has TRBV20-1 and TRBJ2-1, with 11 bases that match TRBD1. The sequence was obtained from a woman over 75 in good health. The sample comprised blood. The CDR3: CSAGGQGGREQFF. The CDR3 DNA reads TGCAGTGCTGGGGGACAGGGGGGACGAGAGCAGTTCTTC.